This T cell receptor (beta chain) comes out of a study of cytomegalovirus exposure and HLA in healthy donors. Study-level information: Around 81% of some 390 genotyped donors fell in the Caucasian-associated ancestry cluster.

Germline loops: CDR1 KGHSH, CDR2 LQKENI. The CDR3 extends over 15 amino acids. The V segment lost 2 bases and the J segment 3 bases; nucleotides outside the gene matches: 4. Comment on this clone: Its target is unknown.

13 Jbeta primers and 60 Vbeta primers were used for the PCR. Profiling relied on immunoSEQ multiplex PCR, and the TCRdb table lists in-frame clones only, not all of them. The sample yields about 90,000 clones, around 85% seen once. Findings of the study overall: According to an earlier analysis, most TCR beta V segments yielded productive rearrangements about 87% or about 30% of the time.

The sequenced material came from PBMCs. The chain couples TRBV18 to TRBJ2-5; 9 bases are a match to TRBD1. The receptor's source is a man aged 18 to 29 in good health and CMV-seronegative. As DNA, the CDR3 is TGTGCCAGCTCACCAGTCCGGGACAGGGAAGAGACCCAGTACTTC. Translation: CASSPVRDREETQYF.